This is a list of T cell receptor beta chains from one sample in a study of control samples from healthy donors and cancer patients. Profiled with immunoSEQ multiplex PCR; TCRdb holds only in-frame clones, not every one. The sample records about 82,000 clones, about 87% being singletons. Sequencing was carried out using blood. These receptors all stem from a man aged 50 or older in good health. Each CDR3 is given with its conserved first and last residue. The D gene is left open where the match is weak. Not all rows give a size; the values are once, few, many and, for expanded clones, a class.

len	d_gene	v_gene	j_gene	abundance	CDR3aa	CDR3nt
13	NA	TRBV10-3	TRBJ1-1	NA	CAISRDQNTEAFF	TGTGCCATCAGCCGGGATCAAAACACTGAAGCTTTCTTT
13	NA	TRBV30	TRBJ1-1	NA	CASEKGSNTEAFF	TGTGCCTCAGAGAAGGGGTCGAACACTGAAGCTTTCTTT
11	NA	TRBV3-1/TRBV3-2	TRBJ2-3	NA	CASRLRDTQYF	TGTGCCAGCCGTCTACGAGATACGCAGTATTTT
13	NA	TRBV27	TRBJ2-3	NA	CASSSQSLSTQYF	TGTGCCAGCAGTTCCCAGTCCCTATCGACGCAGTATTTT
13	TRBD1	TRBV4-2	TRBJ1-3	NA	CASSQDPDRTIYF	TGTGCCAGCAGCCAAGATCCGGACAGGACCATATATTTT
16	NA	TRBV5-6	TRBJ1-1	NA	CASSYRPLFMNTEAFF	TGTGCCAGCAGTTACAGACCCCTCTTCATGAACACTGAAGCTTTCTTT
13	NA	TRBV4-3	TRBJ1-1	once	CASGVQQNTEAFF	TGCGCCAGCGGAGTACAGCAGAACACTGAAGCTTTCTTT
15	TRBD1	TRBV29-1	TRBJ1-3	NA	CSVEKTGGSGNTIYF	TGCAGCGTTGAAAAGACAGGGGGCTCTGGAAACACCATATATTTT
14	TRBD2	TRBV7-2	TRBJ2-7	NA	CASSLGGSVPEQYF	TGTGCCAGCAGCTTAGGCGGGAGTGTACCCGAGCAGTACTTC
15	NA	TRBV24-1	TRBJ2-3	NA	CATSVTGTSTDTQYF	TGTGCCACCAGTGTAACTGGGACTAGCACAGATACGCAGTATTTT
15	TRBD1	TRBV6-5	TRBJ1-1	NA	CASSYSREQGAEAFF	TGTGCCAGCAGTTACTCGAGAGAACAGGGGGCTGAAGCTTTCTTT
18	TRBD2	TRBV3-1/TRBV3-2	TRBJ2-7	NA	CASSRDLLLLAGGSEQYF	TGTGCCAGCAGCCGGGACCTTCTTTTACTAGCGGGAGGGAGCGAGCAGTACTTC
16	NA	TRBV2	TRBJ1-1	NA	CASSLTGLVVNTEAFF	TGTGCCAGCAGCTTGACAGGCCTGGTGGTGAACACTGAAGCTTTCTTT
14	NA	TRBV5-1	TRBJ1-6	NA	CASSERGPLAPLHF	TGCGCCAGCAGCGAAAGGGGCCCCTTGGCACCCCTCCACTTT
13	NA	TRBV5-4	TRBJ2-1	NA	CASSTGDVNEQFF	TGTGCCAGCAGCACCGGGGACGTGAATGAGCAGTTCTTC
13	NA	TRBV9	TRBJ2-3	NA	CASSRTPGDTQYF	TGTGCCAGCAGCCGGACCCCCGGGGATACGCAGTATTTT
13	TRBD1	TRBV18	TRBJ2-5	NA	CASSPGTGETQYF	TGTGCCAGCTCACCAGGGACAGGGGAGACCCAGTACTTC
17	NA	TRBV24-1	TRBJ1-4	NA	CATSDLIEGFTNEKLFF	TGTGCCACCAGTGATTTGATCGAAGGGTTTACTAATGAAAAACTGTTTTTT
14	NA	TRBV7-2	TRBJ2-3	NA	CASSLERLLDTQYF	TGTGCCAGCAGCTTAGAGCGGCTCCTAGATACGCAGTATTTT
14	NA	TRBV5-8	TRBJ2-3	NA	CASSLDRGTDTQYF	TGTGCCAGCAGCTTGGACAGAGGCACAGATACGCAGTATTTT
13	TRBD2	TRBV7-2	TRBJ2-7	once	CASSSLAGAEQYF	TGTGCCAGCAGCTCCCTAGCGGGAGCCGAGCAGTACTTC
15	TRBD1	TRBV24-1	TRBJ2-5	NA	CATSDTDRGGKTQYF	TGTGCCACCAGTGATACGGACAGGGGAGGAAAGACCCAGTACTTC
15	TRBD1	TRBV25-1	TRBJ1-4	NA	CASSEHRGVGEKLFF	TGTGCCAGCAGTGAGCACAGGGGGGTGGGTGAAAAACTGTTTTTT
15	NA	TRBV7-9	TRBJ2-7	few	CASSSTAGTGYEQYF	TGTGCCAGCAGCTCGACGGCCGGGACCGGCTACGAGCAGTACTTC